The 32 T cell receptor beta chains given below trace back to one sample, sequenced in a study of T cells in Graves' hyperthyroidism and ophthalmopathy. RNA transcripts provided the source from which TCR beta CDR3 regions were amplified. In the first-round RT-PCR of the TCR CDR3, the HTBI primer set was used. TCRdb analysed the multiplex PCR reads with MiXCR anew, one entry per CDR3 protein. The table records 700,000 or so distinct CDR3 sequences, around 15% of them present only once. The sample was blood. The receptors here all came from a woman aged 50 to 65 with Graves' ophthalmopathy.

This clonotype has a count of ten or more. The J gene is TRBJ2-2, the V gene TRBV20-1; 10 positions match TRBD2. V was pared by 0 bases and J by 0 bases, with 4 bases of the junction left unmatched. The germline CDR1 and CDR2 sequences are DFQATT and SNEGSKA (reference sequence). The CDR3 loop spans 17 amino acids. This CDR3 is CSARDPLAGANTGELFF. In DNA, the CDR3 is TGCAGTGCTAGAGATCCCCTAGCGGGAGCGAACACCGGGGAGCTGTTTTTT.

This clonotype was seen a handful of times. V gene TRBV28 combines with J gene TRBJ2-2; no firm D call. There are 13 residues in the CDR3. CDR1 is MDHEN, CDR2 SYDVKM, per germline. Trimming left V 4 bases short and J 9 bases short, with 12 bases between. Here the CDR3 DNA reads TGTGCCAGCAGTTACTCCGAAGGTTGGGAGCTGTTTTTT. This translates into CASSYSEGWELFF.

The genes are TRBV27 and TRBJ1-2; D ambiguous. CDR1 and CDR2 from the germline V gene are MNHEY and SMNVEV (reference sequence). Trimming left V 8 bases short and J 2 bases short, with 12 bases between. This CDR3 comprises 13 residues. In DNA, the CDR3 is TGTGCCAGCCCCTGGAGGGAAAACTATGGCTACACCTTC. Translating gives CASPWRENYGYTF.

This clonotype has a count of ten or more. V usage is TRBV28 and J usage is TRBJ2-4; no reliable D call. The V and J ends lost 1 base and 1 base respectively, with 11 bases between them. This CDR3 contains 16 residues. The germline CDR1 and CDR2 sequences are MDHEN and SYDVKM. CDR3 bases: TGTGCCAGCAGTTTATTGCCGGTTTCGGCCAAAAACATTCAGTACTTC. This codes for CASSLLPVSAKNIQYF. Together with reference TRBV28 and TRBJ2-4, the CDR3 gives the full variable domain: DVKVTQSSRYLVKRTGEKVFLECVQDMDHENMFWYRQDPGLGLRLIYFSYDVKMKEKGDIPEGYSVSREKKERFSLILESASTNQTSMYLCASSLLPVSAKNIQYFGAGTRLSVL.

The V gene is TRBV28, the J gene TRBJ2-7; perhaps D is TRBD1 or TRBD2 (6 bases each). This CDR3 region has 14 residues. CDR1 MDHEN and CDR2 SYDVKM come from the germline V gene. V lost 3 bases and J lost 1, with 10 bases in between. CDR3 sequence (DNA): TGTGCCAGCAGTTTTACGGGGGCATCCTACGAGCAGTACTTC. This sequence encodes CASSFTGASYEQYF. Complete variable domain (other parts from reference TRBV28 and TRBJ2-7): DVKVTQSSRYLVKRTGEKVFLECVQDMDHENMFWYRQDPGLGLRLIYFSYDVKMKEKGDIPEGYSVSREKKERFSLILESASTNQTSMYLCASSFTGASYEQYFGPGTRLTVT.

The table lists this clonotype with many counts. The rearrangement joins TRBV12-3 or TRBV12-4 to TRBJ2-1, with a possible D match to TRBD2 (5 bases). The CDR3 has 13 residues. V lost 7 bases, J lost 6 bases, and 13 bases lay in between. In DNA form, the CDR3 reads TGTGCCAGCACCACAACTAGACTCAATGAGCAGTTCTTC. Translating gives CASTTTRLNEQFF.

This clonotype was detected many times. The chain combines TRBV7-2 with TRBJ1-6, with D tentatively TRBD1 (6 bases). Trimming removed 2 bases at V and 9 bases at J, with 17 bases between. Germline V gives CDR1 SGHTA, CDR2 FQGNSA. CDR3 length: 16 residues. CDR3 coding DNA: TGTGCCAGCAGCTTACTCCACAGGGTACGAGGTTCACCCCTCCACTTT. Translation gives CASSLLHRVRGSPLHF.

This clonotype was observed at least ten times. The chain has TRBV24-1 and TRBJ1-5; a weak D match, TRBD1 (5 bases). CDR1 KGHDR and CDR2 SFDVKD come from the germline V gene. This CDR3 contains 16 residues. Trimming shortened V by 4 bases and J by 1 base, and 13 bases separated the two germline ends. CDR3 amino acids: CATSEAGFSSNQPQHF. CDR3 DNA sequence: TGTGCCACCAGTGAAGCAGGGTTCTCGAGCAATCAGCCCCAGCATTTT.

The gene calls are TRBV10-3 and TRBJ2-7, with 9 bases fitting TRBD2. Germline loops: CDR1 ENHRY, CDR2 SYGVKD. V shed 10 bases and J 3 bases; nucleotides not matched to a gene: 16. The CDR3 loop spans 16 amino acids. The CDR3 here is CATAGFGLARDYEQYF. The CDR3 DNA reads TGTGCCACGGCCGGATTTGGACTAGCGAGAGACTACGAGCAGTACTTC.

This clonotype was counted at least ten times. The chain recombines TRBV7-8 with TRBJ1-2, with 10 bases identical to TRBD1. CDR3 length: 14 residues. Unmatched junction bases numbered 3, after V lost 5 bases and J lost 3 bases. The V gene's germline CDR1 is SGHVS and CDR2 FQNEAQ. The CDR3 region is CASSKTGGDYGYTF. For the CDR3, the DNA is TGTGCCAGCAGCAAGACAGGGGGCGACTATGGCTACACCTTC. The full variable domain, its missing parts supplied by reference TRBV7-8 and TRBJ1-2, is GAGVSQSPRYKVAKRGQDVALRCDPISGHVSLFWYQQALGQGPEFLTYFQNEAQLDKSGLPSDRFFAERPEGSVSTLKIQRTQQEDSAVYLCASSKTGGDYGYTFGSGTRLTVV.

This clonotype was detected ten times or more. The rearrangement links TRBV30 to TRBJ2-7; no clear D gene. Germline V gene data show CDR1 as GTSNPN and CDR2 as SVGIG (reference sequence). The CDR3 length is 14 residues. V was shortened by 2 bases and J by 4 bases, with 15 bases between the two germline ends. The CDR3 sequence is CAWSRKGIRYEQYF. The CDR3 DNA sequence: TGTGCCTGGAGTCGAAAGGGAATAAGGTACGAGCAGTACTTC. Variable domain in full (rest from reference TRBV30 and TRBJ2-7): SQTIHQWPATLVQPVGSPLSLECTVEGTSNPNLYWYRQAAGRGLQLLFYSVGIGQISSEVPQNLSASRPQDRQFILSSKKLLLSDSGFYLCAWSRKGIRYEQYFGPGTRLTVT.

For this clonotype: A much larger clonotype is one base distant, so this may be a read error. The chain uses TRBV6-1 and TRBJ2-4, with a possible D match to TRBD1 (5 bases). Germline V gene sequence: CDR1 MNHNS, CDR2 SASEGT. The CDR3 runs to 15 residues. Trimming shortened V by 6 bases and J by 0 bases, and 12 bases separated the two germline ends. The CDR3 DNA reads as TGTGCCAGCAGCGTTTCAGGGTCAGCCAAAAACATTCAGTACTTC. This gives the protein CASSVSGSAKNIQYF.

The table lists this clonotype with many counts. The CDR3, as DNA: TGTGCCTGGAGTGTAGCGGGTCCTGCCTACAATGAGCAGTTCTTC. This gives the protein CAWSVAGPAYNEQFF. V gene TRBV30 combines with J gene TRBJ2-1; D possibly corresponds to TRBD2 (6 bases). The length of the CDR3 is 15 residues. Trimming stripped 0 bases from V and 2 bases from J, with 11 bases between. Germline values: CDR1 GTSNPN, CDR2 SVGIG (reference sequence).

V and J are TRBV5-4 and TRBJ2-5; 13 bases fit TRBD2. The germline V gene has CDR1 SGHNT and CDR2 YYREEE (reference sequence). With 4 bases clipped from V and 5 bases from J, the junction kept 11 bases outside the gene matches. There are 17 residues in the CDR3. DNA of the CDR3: TGTGCCAGCAGCGTGGCCGGGACTAGCGGGATGGGCGAGACCCAGTACTTC. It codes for CASSVAGTSGMGETQYF.

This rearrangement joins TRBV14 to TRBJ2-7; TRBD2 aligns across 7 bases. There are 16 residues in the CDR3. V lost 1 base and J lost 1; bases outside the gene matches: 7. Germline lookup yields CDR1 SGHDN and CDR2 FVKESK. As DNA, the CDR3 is TGTGCCAGCAGCCAAGTTGGCCTAGCGGAGTCCTACGAGCAGTACTTC. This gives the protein CASSQVGLAESYEQYF.

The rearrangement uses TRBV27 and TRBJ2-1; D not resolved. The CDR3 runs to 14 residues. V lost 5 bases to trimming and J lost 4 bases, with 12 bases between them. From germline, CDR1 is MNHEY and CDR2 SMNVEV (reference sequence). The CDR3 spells CASSTANLYNEQFF. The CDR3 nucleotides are TGTGCCAGCAGTACCGCAAACCTGTACAATGAGCAGTTCTTC.

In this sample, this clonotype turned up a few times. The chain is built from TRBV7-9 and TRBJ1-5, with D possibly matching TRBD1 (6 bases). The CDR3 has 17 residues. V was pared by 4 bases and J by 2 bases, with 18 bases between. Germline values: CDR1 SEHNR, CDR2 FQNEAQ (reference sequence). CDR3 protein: CASSSDRIERGNQPQHF. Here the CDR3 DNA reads TGTGCCAGCAGCTCGGACAGAATTGAGAGAGGCAATCAGCCCCAGCATTTT.

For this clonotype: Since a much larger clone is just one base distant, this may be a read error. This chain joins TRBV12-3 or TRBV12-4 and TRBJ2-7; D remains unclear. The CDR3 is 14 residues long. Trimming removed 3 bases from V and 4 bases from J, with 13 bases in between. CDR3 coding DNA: TGTGCCAGCAGTTTGATGAACTTAGGATACGAGCAGTACTTC. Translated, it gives CASSLMNLGYEQYF.

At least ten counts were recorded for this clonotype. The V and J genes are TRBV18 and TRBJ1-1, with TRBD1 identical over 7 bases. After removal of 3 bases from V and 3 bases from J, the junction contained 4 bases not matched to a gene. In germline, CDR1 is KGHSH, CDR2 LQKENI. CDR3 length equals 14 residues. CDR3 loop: CASSPTGWDTEAFF. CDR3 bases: TGTGCCAGCTCACCGACAGGGTGGGACACTGAAGCTTTCTTT.

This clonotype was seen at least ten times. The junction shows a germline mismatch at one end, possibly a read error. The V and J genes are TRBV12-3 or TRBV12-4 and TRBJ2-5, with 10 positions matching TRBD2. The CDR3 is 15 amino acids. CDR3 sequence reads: CASSLAGVPQETQYF. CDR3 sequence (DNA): TGTGCCAGCAGTCTAGCGGGAGTGCCCCAAGAGACCCAGTACTTC.

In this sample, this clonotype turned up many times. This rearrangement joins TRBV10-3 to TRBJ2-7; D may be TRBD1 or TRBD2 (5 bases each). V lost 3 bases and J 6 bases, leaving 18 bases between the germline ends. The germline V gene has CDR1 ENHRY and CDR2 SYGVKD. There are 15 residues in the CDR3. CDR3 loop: CAISEPPGRPFEQYF. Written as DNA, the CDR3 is TGTGCCATCAGTGAACCCCCGGGACGGCCTTTCGAGCAGTACTTC.

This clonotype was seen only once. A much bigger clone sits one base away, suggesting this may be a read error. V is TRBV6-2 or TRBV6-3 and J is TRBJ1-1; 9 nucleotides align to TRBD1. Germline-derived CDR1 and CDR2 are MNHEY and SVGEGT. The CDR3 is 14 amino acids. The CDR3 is CASRTGGANTKAFF. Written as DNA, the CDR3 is TGTGCCAGCAGAACAGGGGGCGCGAACACTAAAGCTTTCTTT.

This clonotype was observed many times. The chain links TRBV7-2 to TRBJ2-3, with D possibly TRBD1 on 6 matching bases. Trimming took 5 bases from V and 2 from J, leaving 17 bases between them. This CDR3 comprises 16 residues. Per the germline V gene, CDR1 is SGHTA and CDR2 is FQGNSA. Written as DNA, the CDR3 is TGTGCCAGCAGCAAAAACAGGGTTAGGGCCACAGATACGCAGTATTTT. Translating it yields CASSKNRVRATDTQYF.

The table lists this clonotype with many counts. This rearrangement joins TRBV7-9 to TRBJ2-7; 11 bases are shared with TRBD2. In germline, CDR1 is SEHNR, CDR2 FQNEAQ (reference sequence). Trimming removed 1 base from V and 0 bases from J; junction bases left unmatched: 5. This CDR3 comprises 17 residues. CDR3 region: CASSLGTSGSLSYEQYF. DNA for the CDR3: TGTGCCAGCAGCTTAGGTACTAGCGGGAGTCTCTCCTACGAGCAGTACTTC. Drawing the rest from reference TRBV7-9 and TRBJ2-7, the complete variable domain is DTGVSQNPRHKITKRGQNVTFRCDPISEHNRLYWYRQTLGQGPEFLTYFQNEAQLEKSRLLSDRFSAERPKGSFSTLEIQRTEQGDSAMYLCASSLGTSGSLSYEQYFGPGTRLTVT.

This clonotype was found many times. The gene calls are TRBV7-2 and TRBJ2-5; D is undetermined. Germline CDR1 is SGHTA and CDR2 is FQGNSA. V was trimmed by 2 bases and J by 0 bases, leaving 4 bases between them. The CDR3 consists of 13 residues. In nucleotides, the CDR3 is TGTGCCAGCAGCTTATACAACCAAGAGACCCAGTACTTC. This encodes CASSLYNQETQYF.

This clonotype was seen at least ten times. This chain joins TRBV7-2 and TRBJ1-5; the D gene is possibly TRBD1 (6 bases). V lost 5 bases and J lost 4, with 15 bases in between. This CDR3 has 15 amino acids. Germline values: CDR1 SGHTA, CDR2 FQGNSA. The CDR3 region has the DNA TGTGCCAGCAGCGAGAACAGGGCGTTGAATCAGCCCCAGCATTTT. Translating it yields CASSENRALNQPQHF.

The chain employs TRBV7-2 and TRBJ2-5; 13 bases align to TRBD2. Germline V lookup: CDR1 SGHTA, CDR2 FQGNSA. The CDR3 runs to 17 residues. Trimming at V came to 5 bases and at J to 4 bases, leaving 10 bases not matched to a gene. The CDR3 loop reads CASSLGTSGRARETQYF. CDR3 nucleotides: TGTGCCAGCAGCCTGGGCACTAGCGGGAGGGCCAGAGAGACCCAGTACTTC.

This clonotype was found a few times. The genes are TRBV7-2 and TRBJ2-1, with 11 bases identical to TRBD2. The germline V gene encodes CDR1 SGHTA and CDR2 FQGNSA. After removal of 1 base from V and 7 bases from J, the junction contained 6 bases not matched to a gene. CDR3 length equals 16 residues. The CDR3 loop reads CASSLVRLAGNNEQFF. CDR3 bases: TGTGCCAGCAGCTTAGTCCGACTAGCGGGAAATAATGAGCAGTTCTTC.

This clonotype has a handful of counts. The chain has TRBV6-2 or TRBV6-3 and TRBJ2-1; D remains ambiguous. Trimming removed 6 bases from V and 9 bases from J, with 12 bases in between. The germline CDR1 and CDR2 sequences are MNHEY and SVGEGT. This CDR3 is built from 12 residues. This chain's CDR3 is CASRTSLREQFF. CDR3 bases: TGTGCCAGCAGAACCTCCTTGCGTGAGCAGTTCTTC.

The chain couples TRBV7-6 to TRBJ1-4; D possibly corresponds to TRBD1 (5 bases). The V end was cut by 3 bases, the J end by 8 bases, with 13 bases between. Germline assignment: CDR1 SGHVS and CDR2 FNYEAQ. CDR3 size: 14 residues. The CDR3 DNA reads TGTGCCAGCAGCTTTCAGGGCTTCGAAGAAAAACTGTTTTTT. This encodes CASSFQGFEEKLFF.

CDR3 sequence reads: CASTKLRADTQYF. The CDR3 DNA follows: TGTGCCAGCACCAAACTACGCGCGGATACGCAGTATTTT. The chain recombines TRBV6-2 or TRBV6-3 with TRBJ2-3; no definite D call. The CDR3 is 13 amino acids. V gave up 7 bases and J gave up 6 bases, with 14 bases separating them. Germline V gene lookup returns CDR1 MNHEY and CDR2 SVGEGT.

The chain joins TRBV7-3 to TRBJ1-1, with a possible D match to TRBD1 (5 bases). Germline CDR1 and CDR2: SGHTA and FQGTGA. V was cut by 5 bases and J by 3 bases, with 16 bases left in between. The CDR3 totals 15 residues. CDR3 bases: TGTGCCAGCAGCACTCAGGGTGGGGGTTACACTGAAGCTTTCTTT. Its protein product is CASSTQGGGYTEAFF. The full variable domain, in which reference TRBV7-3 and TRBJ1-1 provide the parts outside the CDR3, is GAGVSQTPSNKVTEKGKYVELRCDPISGHTALYWYRQSLGQGPEFLIYFQGTGAADDSGLPNDRFFAVRPEGSVSTLKIQRTERGDSAVYLCASSTQGGGYTEAFFGQGTRLTVV.